What follows are 21 T cell receptor beta chains derived from one specimen sequenced in a study of T cells in Graves' hyperthyroidism and ophthalmopathy. Amplified TCR beta CDR3 regions derived from RNA transcripts. Initially, a first-round RT-PCR of the TCR CDR3 employed the HTBI primer set. MiXCR, run by TCRdb on the multiplex PCR reads, gives a single entry per CDR3 protein. The table has about 590,000 distinct CDR3 sequences, around 14% seen once. Sequencing input: blood. The source of these receptors is a woman younger than 30 with Graves' ophthalmopathy.

J is TRBJ1-4 and V is TRBV11-2; 10 positions match TRBD1. CDR1 and CDR2 from the germline V gene are SGHAT and FQNNGV. V dropped 4 bases and J dropped 3; count of bases not matched to a gene: 5. The CDR3 totals 16 residues. The CDR3 sequence: CASSSDRGTSNEKLFF. CDR3 bases: TGTGCCAGCAGCTCGGACAGGGGGACCTCTAATGAAAAACTGTTTTTT.

This clonotype was detected ten times or more. The J gene is TRBJ1-4, the V gene TRBV7-2, with D possibly TRBD1 on 6 matching bases. Germline assignment: CDR1 SGHTA and CDR2 FQGNSA. Deletions cut 5 bases from V and 8 bases from J, with 15 bases between. This CDR3 contains 14 residues. CDR3: CASSHRVVGEKLFF. CDR3 nucleotide sequence: TGTGCCAGCAGCCACAGGGTGGTAGGCGAAAAACTGTTTTTT.

This clonotype was observed at least ten times. The V call is TRBV30, the J call TRBJ2-1, with D uncertain. CDR1 is GTSNPN, CDR2 SVGIG, per germline (reference sequence). CDR3 length: 11 amino acids. Trimming removed 0 bases at V and 8 bases at J, with 5 bases between. The CDR3 region is CAWSVDHEQFF. In nucleotides, the CDR3 is TGTGCCTGGAGTGTAGACCATGAGCAGTTCTTC.

This clonotype was found a few times. This may be a read error, as it is one base from a much larger clone. This chain connects TRBV24-1 to TRBJ2-1, with D uncertain. The CDR3 consists of 15 residues. The germline CDR1 and CDR2 sequences are KGHDR and SFDVKD. In DNA form, the CDR3 reads TGTACCACCAGTGATTTCAGGAGAGAGAACAATGAGCAGTTCTTC. Protein: CTTSDFRRENNEQFF.

This clonotype was detected many times. The chain joins TRBV12-3 or TRBV12-4 to TRBJ2-3, with 8 positions matching TRBD2. The CDR3 consists of 16 residues. With V trimmed by 6 bases and J by 4 bases, 12 bases remained unmatched. CDR3 residues: CASSLRSSGYADTQYF. CDR3 coding DNA: TGTGCCAGCAGCTTGAGGTCTAGCGGGTACGCAGATACGCAGTATTTT.

This clonotype was recorded a few times. Being one base from a much bigger clone, this may be a read error. The chain carries TRBV6-1 and TRBJ2-7; TRBD2 matches at 8 bases. The CDR3 runs to 17 residues. Germline lookup yields CDR1 MNHNS and CDR2 SASEGT. CDR3 nucleotides: TGTGCCGGCAGTGAAGCGTTTTCGGTAGCGGGACTGCGGGAGCAGTACTTC. Residues: CAGSEAFSVAGLREQYF.

This clonotype came up many times. The CDR3 DNA reads TGTGCCAGCAGCGGCCAACAGGGCATGGACACTGAAGCTTTCTTT. This translates into CASSGQQGMDTEAFF. V usage is TRBV4-2 and J usage is TRBJ1-1; the D gene is possibly TRBD1 (6 bases). Germline assignment: CDR1 LGHNA and CDR2 YNFKEQ. The germline V and J ends were trimmed by 5 bases and 3 bases, with 16 bases remaining between them. The CDR3 has 15 residues.

Notes on this clonotype: One junction end does not reproduce the germline sequence, and a read error may be involved. This sequence joins TRBV27 and TRBJ2-2; weak D call: TRBD1 (6 bases). The CDR3 covers 14 residues. Germline CDR1 is MNHEY and CDR2 is SMNVEV (reference sequence). This chain's CDR3 is CASSVGTYTGEQFF. The CDR3 DNA is TGTGCCAGCAGTGTCGGGACATACACCGGGGAGCAGTTTTTT.

The chain joins TRBV7-3 to TRBJ2-7; possible D gene TRBD2, 6 bases. The V gene's germline CDR1 is SGHTA and CDR2 FQGTGA. V lost 2 bases and J lost 5, with 13 bases in between. The CDR3 runs to 14 residues. The CDR3 loop is CASSLLAGRHEQYF. The DNA for the CDR3 is TGTGCCAGCAGCTTACTCGCAGGGAGGCACGAGCAGTACTTC. Based on the CDR3 plus reference TRBV7-3 and TRBJ2-7, the full variable domain is GAGVSQTPSNKVTEKGKYVELRCDPISGHTALYWYRQSLGQGPEFLIYFQGTGAADDSGLPNDRFFAVRPEGSVSTLKIQRTERGDSAVYLCASSLLAGRHEQYFGPGTRLTVT.

At least ten counts were recorded for this clonotype. This chain connects TRBV11-3 to TRBJ2-7; 7 bases map to TRBD1. CDR3 length: 16 residues. Germline values: CDR1 SGHNT, CDR2 YENEEA. Trimming removed 1 base from V and 8 bases from J; junction bases left unmatched: 14. The DNA of the CDR3 is TGTGCCAGCAGCTTAGCTGAAGAACAGGGGCGTAACCAGCAGTACTTC. Residues: CASSLAEEQGRNQQYF.

This chain connects TRBV4-1 to TRBJ2-2; D uncertain. Trimming shortened V by 4 bases and J by 8 bases, and 8 bases separated the two germline ends. Germline V CDR1 and CDR2: MGHRA, YSYEKL. There are 12 residues in the CDR3. CDR3 in DNA: TGCGCCAGCAGCCCCTCGTGGGGGGAGCTGTTTTTT. Residues: CASSPSWGELFF.

This clonotype was found a few times. The genes are TRBV29-1 and TRBJ2-7, with D possibly matching TRBD2 (6 bases). The V and J ends lost 1 base and 2 bases respectively, with 15 bases between them. CDR1 SQVTM and CDR2 ANQGSEA come from the germline V gene. The length of the CDR3 is 15 residues. CDR3 DNA: TGCAGCGTTGAAGGGGACTCCCGGGGGACCTACGAGCAGTACTTC. As protein: CSVEGDSRGTYEQYF.

This clonotype has at least ten counts. The rearrangement uses TRBV7-3 and TRBJ2-7; TRBD1 agrees at 8 bases. This CDR3 is 15 amino acids long. Unmatched junction bases numbered 9, after V lost 3 bases and J lost 5 bases. Looked up from germline, CDR1 is SGHTA and CDR2 is FQGTGA. The CDR3 loop reads CASSLVQGGTHEQYF. Here the CDR3 DNA reads TGTGCCAGCAGCTTGGTACAGGGGGGAACGCACGAGCAGTACTTC.

This clonotype was counted many times. The V gene is TRBV5-1, the J gene TRBJ1-1; D may be TRBD1 (5 bases). The V gene lost 0 bases and the J gene lost 5 bases, with 14 bases spanning the gap. This CDR3 contains 15 residues. The V gene's germline CDR1 is SGHRS and CDR2 YFSETQ. CDR3 sequence: CASSLGQGGVTEAFF. The CDR3 DNA reads TGCGCCAGCAGCTTGGGACAAGGAGGGGTTACTGAAGCTTTCTTT.

The V gene is TRBV5-1, the J gene TRBJ1-5; D possibly corresponds to TRBD1 (5 bases). From germline, CDR1 is SGHRS and CDR2 YFSETQ. V shed 4 bases and J shed 2 bases, with 10 bases lying between them. The CDR3 sequence is 14 residues long. The CDR3 DNA follows: TGCGCCAGCAGCACCCTGACAGGCAATCAGCCCCAGCATTTT. Its protein product is CASSTLTGNQPQHF.

Only a few counts were recorded for this clonotype. The chain has TRBV28 and TRBJ1-5, with D possibly TRBD1 on 5 matching bases. Trimming pared 4 bases from V and 4 bases from J, leaving 14 bases between. CDR3 length: 15 residues. Germline loops: CDR1 MDHEN, CDR2 SYDVKM. CDR3 coding DNA: TGTGCCAGCAGTTCTGGGGGGGAGGGAAATCAGCCCCAGCATTTT. Translation: CASSSGGEGNQPQHF.

This clonotype was observed a handful of times. The rearrangement uses TRBV18 and TRBJ1-5; D remains unclear. V was pared by 6 bases and J by 0 bases, with 15 bases between. Germline CDR1 and CDR2: KGHSH and LQKENI. There are 16 residues in the CDR3. CDR3 region: CASSPKQPISNQPQHF. CDR3 nucleotide sequence: TGTGCCAGCTCCCCCAAGCAGCCCATTAGCAATCAGCCCCAGCATTTT.

This clonotype appeared many times. This chain joins TRBV27 and TRBJ2-1; 8 bases agree with TRBD2. Trimming removed 7 bases from V and 4 bases from J; junction bases left unmatched: 9. Germline-derived CDR1 and CDR2 are MNHEY and SMNVEV (reference sequence). CDR3 length: 15 amino acids. The CDR3 loop is CASNSGGRLYNEQFF. The CDR3 DNA follows: TGTGCCAGCAACTCCGGCGGGAGGCTTTACAATGAGCAGTTCTTC.

The CDR3 spells CASSLRLAGVWDTQYF. The CDR3 DNA sequence: TGTGCCAGCAGCCTACGTCTAGCGGGAGTGTGGGATACGCAGTATTTT. The chain employs TRBV3-1 and TRBJ2-3, with TRBD2 matching 10 bases. CDR1 LGHDT and CDR2 YNNKEL come from the germline V gene (reference sequence). The CDR3 runs 16 residues. V gave up 4 bases and J gave up 6 bases; unmatched junction bases: 10.

This clonotype came up many times. The chain combines TRBV28 with TRBJ2-7; D call uncertain. This CDR3 comprises 13 residues. In germline, CDR1 is MDHEN, CDR2 SYDVKM. Trimming stripped 6 bases from V and 6 bases from J, with 15 bases between. The CDR3 coding sequence is TGTGCCAGCAGCCCCAGTGCCGGTCGCGAGCAGTACTTC. It encodes CASSPSAGREQYF.

This CDR3 is CSARPGQVYGYTF. The CDR3 region has the DNA TGCAGTGCTAGGCCGGGACAGGTGTATGGCTACACCTTC. J is TRBJ1-2 and V is TRBV20-1; 8 bases map to TRBD1. CDR1 is DFQATT and CDR2 is SNEGSKA in the germline V gene (reference sequence). V was clipped by 3 bases and J by 5 bases; unmatched bases: 5. The CDR3 loop spans 13 amino acids.